This T cell receptor beta chain was captured in a study of shared clonotypes between healthy human individuals. Findings of the study overall: Compared with memory subsets, naive subsets generally had larger estimated richness. The authors expected sequencing depth to affect clonotype sharing among donors. All-four-donor shared clonotypes had higher generation probabilities than non-shared clonotypes did.

The CDR3 length is 13 residues. Trimming took 0 bases from V and 5 from J, leaving 7 bases between them. Germline CDR1 reads KGHSH; CDR2 reads LQKENI. The table lists this clone with a count of one. As yet, its antigen is unknown. This same CDR3 is encoded by further DNA sequences in the sample. The donors were adults (healthy and HIV-negative) with no recent acute infections or vaccinations. Sequenced by immunoSEQ multiplex PCR; TCRdb stores in-frame clones only, minus some. Of millions of clones listed, over 85% are singletons. Source material: naive CD4+ T cells sorted from blood. Subset given: CD45RA+ positively selected. The clonotype comes from a man between 18 and 29 years old in good health. The chain carries TRBV18 and TRBJ1-1; D remains ambiguous. CDR3 in amino acids: CASSPPGRTEAFF. CDR3 nucleotide sequence: TGTGCCAGCTCACCACCGGGGAGAACTGAAGCTTTCTTT.